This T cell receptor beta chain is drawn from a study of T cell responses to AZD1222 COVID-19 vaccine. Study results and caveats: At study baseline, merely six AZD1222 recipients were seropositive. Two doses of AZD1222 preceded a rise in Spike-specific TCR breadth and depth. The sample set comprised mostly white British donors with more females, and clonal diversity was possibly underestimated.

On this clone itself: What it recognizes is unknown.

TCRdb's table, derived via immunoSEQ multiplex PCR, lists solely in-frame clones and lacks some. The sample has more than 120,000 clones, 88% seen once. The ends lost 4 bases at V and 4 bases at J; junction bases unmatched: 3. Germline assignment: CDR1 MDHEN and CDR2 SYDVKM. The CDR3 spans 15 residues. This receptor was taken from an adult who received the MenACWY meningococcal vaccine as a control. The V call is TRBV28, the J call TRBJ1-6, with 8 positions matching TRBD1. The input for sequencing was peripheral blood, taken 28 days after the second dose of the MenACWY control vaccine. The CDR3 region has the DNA TGTGCCAGCAGTTCGTGGACAGGGTATAATTCACCCCTCCACTTT. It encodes CASSSWTGYNSPLHF. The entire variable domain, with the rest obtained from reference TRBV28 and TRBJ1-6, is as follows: DVKVTQSSRYLVKRTGEKVFLECVQDMDHENMFWYRQDPGLGLRLIYFSYDVKMKEKGDIPEGYSVSREKKERFSLILESASTNQTSMYLCASSSWTGYNSPLHFGNGTRLTVT.